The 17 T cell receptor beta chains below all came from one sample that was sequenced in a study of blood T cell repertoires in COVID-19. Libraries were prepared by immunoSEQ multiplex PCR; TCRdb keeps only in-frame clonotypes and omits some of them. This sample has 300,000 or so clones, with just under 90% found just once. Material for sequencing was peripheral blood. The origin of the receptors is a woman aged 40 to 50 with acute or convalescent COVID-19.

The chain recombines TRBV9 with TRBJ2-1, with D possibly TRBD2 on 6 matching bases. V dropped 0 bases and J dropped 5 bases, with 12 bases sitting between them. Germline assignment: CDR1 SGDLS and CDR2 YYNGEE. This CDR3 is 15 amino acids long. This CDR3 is CASSVEWGVHNEQFF. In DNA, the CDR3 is TGTGCCAGCAGCGTAGAGTGGGGGGTCCACAATGAGCAGTTCTTC.

The CDR3 protein is CASSSPPGVIINTGELFF. The CDR3 region has the DNA TGTGCCAGTAGTAGCCCCCCCGGGGTGATTATCAACACCGGGGAGCTGTTTTTT. The gene calls are TRBV19 and TRBJ2-2, with D possibly TRBD2 on 5 matching bases. The V gene's germline CDR1 is LNHDA and CDR2 SQIVND (reference sequence). V was trimmed by 4 bases and J by 2 bases, leaving 20 bases between them. The CDR3 has 18 amino acids.

The CDR3 DNA sequence: TGCGCCAGCAGTACACTAGCGGGGGCCGAAGATACGCAGTATTTT. Protein: CASSTLAGAEDTQYF. The chain couples TRBV10-1 to TRBJ2-3, with 11 bases that match TRBD2. The V gene's germline CDR1 is WNHNN and CDR2 SYGVQD (reference sequence). J lost 5 bases, V lost 5 bases, and 6 bases had no gene match. The CDR3 covers 15 residues.

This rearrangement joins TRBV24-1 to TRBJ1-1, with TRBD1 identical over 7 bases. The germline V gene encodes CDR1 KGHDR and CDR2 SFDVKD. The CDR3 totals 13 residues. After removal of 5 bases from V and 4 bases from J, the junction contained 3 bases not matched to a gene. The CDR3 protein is CATSGAGGTEAFF. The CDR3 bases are TGTGCCACCAGTGGAGCAGGGGGCACTGAAGCTTTCTTT.

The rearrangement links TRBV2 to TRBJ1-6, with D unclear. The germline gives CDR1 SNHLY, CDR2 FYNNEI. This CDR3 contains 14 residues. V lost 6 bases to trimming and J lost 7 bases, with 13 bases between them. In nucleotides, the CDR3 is TGTGCCAGCAGGAGGATAGAAGAGAATTCACCCCTCCACTTT. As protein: CASRRIEENSPLHF.

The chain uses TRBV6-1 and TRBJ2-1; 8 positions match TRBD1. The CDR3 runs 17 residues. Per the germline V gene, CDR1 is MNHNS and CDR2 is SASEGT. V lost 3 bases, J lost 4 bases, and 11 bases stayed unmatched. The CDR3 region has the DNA TGTGCCAGCAGTGATAGGGACAGGAGGGTTGCGTACAATGAGCAGTTCTTC. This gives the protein CASSDRDRRVAYNEQFF.

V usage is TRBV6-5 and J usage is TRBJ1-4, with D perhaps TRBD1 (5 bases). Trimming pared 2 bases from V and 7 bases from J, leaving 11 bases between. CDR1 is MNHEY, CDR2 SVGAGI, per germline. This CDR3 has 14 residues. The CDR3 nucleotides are TGTGCCAGCAGTTACGGGGGGGTGGCTGAAAAACTGTTTTTT. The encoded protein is CASSYGGVAEKLFF.

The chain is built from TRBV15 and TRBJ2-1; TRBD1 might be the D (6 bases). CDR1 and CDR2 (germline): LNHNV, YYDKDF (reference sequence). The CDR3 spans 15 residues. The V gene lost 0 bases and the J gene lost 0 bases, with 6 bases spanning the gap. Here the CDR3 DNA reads TGTGCCACCAGCAGAGAACAGGGCTCCTACAATGAGCAGTTCTTC. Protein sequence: CATSREQGSYNEQFF. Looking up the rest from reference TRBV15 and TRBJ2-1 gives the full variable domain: DAMVIQNPRYQVTQFGKPVTLSCSQTLNHNVMYWYQQKSSQAPKLLFHYYDKDFNNEADTPDNFQSRRPNTSFCFLDIRSPGLGDTAMYLCATSREQGSYNEQFFGPGTRLTVL.

CDR3 region: CASRRGPSNTEAFF. The CDR3 DNA follows: TGTGCCAGCAGGAGGGGGCCCTCGAACACTGAAGCTTTCTTT. The rearrangement uses TRBV2 and TRBJ1-1, with 7 bases fitting TRBD1. J was trimmed by 1 base and V by 6 bases; bases with no gene match: 5. This CDR3 contains 14 residues. Germline V gives CDR1 SNHLY, CDR2 FYNNEI.

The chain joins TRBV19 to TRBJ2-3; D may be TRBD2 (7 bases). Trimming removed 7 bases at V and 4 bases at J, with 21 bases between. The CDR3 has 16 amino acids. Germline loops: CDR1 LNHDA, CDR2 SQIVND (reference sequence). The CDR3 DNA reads TGTGCCAGTACCATAGGGCGGGGGCCCTACTCAGATACGCAGTATTTT. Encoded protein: CASTIGRGPYSDTQYF.

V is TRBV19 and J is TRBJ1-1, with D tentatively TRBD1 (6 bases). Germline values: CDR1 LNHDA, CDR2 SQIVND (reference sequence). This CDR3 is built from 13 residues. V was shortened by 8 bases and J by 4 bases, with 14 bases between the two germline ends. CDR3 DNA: TGTGCCAGTTCACAGGGAAGAGTCACTGAAGCTTTCTTT. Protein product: CASSQGRVTEAFF.

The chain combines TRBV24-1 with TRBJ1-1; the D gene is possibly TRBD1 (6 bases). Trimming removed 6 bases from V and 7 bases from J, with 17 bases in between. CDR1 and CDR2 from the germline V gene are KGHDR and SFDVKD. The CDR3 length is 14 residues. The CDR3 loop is CATSKKWDKVEAFF. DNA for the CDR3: TGTGCCACCAGTAAAAAGTGGGACAAAGTTGAAGCTTTCTTT.

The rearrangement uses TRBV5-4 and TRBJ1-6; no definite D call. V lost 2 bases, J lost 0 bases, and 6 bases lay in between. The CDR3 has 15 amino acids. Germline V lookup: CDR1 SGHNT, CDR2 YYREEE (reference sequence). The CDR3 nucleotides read TGTGCCAGCAGCTTTGGGAGCTCCTATAATTCACCCCTCCACTTT. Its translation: CASSFGSSYNSPLHF. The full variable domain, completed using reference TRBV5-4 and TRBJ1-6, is ETGVTQSPTHLIKTRGQQVTLRCSSQSGHNTVSWYQQALGQGPQFIFQYYREEENGRGNFPPRFSGLQFPNYSSELNVNALELDDSALYLCASSFGSSYNSPLHFGNGTRLTVT.

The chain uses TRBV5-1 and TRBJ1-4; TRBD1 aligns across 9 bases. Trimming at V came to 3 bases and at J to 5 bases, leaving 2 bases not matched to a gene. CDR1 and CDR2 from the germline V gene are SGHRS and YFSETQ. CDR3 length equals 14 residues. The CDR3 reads CASSSDRGNEKLFF. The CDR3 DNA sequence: TGCGCCAGCAGCTCCGACAGGGGGAATGAAAAACTGTTTTTT.

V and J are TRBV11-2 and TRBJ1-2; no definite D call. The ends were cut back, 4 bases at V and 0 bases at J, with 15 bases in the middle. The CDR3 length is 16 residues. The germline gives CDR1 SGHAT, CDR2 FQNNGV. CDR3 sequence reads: CASSSGLTEANYGYTF. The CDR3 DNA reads TGTGCCAGCAGCTCAGGACTGACGGAAGCTAACTATGGCTACACCTTC.

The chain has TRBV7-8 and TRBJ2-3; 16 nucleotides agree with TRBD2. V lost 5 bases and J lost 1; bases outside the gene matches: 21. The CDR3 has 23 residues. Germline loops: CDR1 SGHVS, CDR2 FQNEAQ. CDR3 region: CASSPKPLPGGTSGGGRTDTQYF. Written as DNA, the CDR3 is TGTGCCAGCAGCCCCAAACCCCTCCCCGGGGGGACTAGCGGGGGGGGGCGCACAGATACGCAGTATTTT.

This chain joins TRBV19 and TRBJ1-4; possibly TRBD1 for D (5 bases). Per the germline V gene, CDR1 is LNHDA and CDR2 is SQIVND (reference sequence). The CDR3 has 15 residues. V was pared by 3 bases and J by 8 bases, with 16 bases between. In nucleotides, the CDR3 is TGTGCCAGTAGTATCCCGCGCAGGCGGGGGGAAAAACTGTTTTTT. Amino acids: CASSIPRRRGEKLFF. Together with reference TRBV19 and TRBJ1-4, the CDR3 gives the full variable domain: DGGITQSPKYLFRKEGQNVTLSCEQNLNHDAMYWYRQDPGQGLRLIYYSQIVNDFQKGDIAEGYSVSREKKESFPLTVTSAQKNPTAFYLCASSIPRRRGEKLFFGSGTQLSVL.